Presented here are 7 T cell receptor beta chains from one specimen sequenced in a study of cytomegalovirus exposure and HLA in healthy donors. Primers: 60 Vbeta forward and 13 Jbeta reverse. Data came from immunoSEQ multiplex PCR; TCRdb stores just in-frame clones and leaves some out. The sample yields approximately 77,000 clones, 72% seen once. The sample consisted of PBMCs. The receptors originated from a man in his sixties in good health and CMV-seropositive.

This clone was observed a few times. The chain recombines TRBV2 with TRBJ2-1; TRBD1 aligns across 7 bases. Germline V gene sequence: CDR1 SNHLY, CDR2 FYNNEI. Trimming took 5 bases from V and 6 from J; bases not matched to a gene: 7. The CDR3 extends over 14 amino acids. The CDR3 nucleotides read TGTGCCAGCAGTTCCCGGACAGGTTTCAATGAGCAGTTCTTC. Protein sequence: CASSSRTGFNEQFF.

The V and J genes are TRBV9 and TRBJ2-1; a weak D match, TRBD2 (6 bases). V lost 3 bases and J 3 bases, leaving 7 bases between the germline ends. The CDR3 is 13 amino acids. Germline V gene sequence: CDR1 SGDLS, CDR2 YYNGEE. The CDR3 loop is CASSDGGYNEQFF. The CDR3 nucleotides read TGTGCCAGCAGCGACGGGGGCTACAATGAGCAGTTCTTC. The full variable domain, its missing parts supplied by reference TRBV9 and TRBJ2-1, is DSGVTQTPKHLITATGQRVTLRCSPRSGDLSVYWYQQSLDQGLQFLIQYYNGEERAKGNILERFSAQQFPDLHSELNLSSLELGDSALYFCASSDGGYNEQFFGPGTRLTVL.

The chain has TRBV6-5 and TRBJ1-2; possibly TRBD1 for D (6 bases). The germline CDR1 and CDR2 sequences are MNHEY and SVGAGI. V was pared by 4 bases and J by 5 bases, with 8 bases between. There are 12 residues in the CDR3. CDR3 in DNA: TGTGCCAGCAGTTCGACAGGATATGGCTACACCTTC. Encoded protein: CASSSTGYGYTF.

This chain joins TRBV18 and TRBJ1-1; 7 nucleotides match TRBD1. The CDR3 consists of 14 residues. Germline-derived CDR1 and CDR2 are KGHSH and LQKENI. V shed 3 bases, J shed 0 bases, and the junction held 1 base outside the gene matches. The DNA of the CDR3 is TGTGCCAGCTCACCGGGACAGATGAACACTGAAGCTTTCTTT. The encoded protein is CASSPGQMNTEAFF.

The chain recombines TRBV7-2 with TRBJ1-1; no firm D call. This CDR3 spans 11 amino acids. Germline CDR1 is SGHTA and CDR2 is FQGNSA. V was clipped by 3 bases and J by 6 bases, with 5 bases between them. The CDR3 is CASSLRAEAFF. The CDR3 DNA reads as TGTGCCAGCAGCTTGCGAGCTGAAGCTTTCTTT.

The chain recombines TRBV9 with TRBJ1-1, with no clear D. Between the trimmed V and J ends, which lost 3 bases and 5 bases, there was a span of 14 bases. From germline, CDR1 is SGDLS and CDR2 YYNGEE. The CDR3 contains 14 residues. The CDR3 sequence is CASSAAGMGTEAFF. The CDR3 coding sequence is TGTGCCAGCAGCGCCGCCGGGATGGGGACTGAAGCTTTCTTT.

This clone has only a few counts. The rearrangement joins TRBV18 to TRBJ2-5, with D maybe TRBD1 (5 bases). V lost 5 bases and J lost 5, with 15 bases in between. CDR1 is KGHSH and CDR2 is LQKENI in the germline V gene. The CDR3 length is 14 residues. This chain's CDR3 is CASSMTEGRETQYF. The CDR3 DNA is TGTGCCAGCTCAATGACAGAAGGCAGGGAGACCCAGTACTTC.